Below, 6 T cell receptor beta chains from the same sample are listed, as sequenced in a study of shared clonotypes between healthy human individuals (dated by TCRdb to 2019 to 2021). Libraries were prepared through the immunoSEQ multiplex PCR assay. TCRdb's version of the immuneACCESS table is confined to in-frame rearrangements and falls short of the full clone set. An unresolved V gene accounts for under half of the shortfall where checked; the remainder is of unknown origin. Counted in this sample were 2 million to 3 million clones; 80% to 95% of them appeared once. Together, the top ten hold about 0.39% of the sample. Sequenced input: naive CD4+ T cells from PBMCs. This sample's cell subset or site label indicates: CD45RA+ positively selected. These receptor sequences come from a man younger than 35 in good health. Some clones in this sample may be carry-over from other donors' samples.

The chain couples TRBV7-9 to TRBJ2-4; TRBD2 might be the D (6 bases). Germline CDR1 and CDR2: SEHNR and FQNEAQ (reference sequence). V was clipped by 0 bases and J by 7 bases, with 7 bases between them. The CDR3 loop spans 13 amino acids. The CDR3 coding sequence is TGTGCCAGCAGCTTAGCGGGAGGTAACATTCAGTACTTC. It specifies CASSLAGGNIQYF.

This rearrangement joins TRBV29-1 to TRBJ2-3; D may be TRBD2 (6 bases). V lost 8 bases and J lost 3, with 15 bases in between. The CDR3 sequence is 13 residues long. The V gene's germline CDR1 is SQVTM and CDR2 ANQGSEA. CDR3 nucleotides: TGCAGCACTGGGGGTAGCGGAACAGATACGCAGTATTTT. Its protein is CSTGGSGTDTQYF.

The rearrangement joins TRBV28 to TRBJ2-1; possible D gene TRBD1, 6 bases. Germline lookup yields CDR1 MDHEN and CDR2 SYDVKM. CDR3 length: 16 residues. Between the trimmed V and J ends, which lost 4 bases and 8 bases, there was a span of 21 bases. CDR3 sequence: CASSSQTGKGYDEQFF. The DNA for the CDR3 is TGTGCCAGCAGTTCGCAAACAGGGAAGGGTTATGATGAGCAGTTCTTC.

The chain recombines TRBV9 with TRBJ2-1; D unclear. V was clipped by 2 bases and J by 2 bases, with 14 bases between them. The CDR3 has 16 residues. CDR1 SGDLS and CDR2 YYNGEE come from the germline V gene. CDR3 sequence reads: CASSVSGPGPYNEQFF. Written as DNA, the CDR3 is TGTGCCAGCAGCGTCTCCGGCCCCGGCCCCTACAATGAGCAGTTCTTC.

This clone was found once. The chain joins TRBV6-5 to TRBJ2-1, with a possible D match to TRBD2 (6 bases). The V gene lost 0 bases and the J gene lost 5 bases, with 14 bases spanning the gap. This CDR3 region has 16 residues. Germline V CDR1 and CDR2: MNHEY, SVGAGI. The CDR3 DNA reads TGTGCCAGCAGTTACTCGAGGGGTGCGGGGCACAATGAGCAGTTCTTC. This sequence encodes CASSYSRGAGHNEQFF.

V gene TRBV4-2 combines with J gene TRBJ2-7; the D call may be TRBD1 or TRBD2 (5 bases each). Deletions cut 0 bases from V and 6 bases from J, with 21 bases between. The germline V gene encodes CDR1 LGHNA and CDR2 YNFKEQ. CDR3 size: 17 residues. This chain's CDR3 is CASSQEVGTDFEAEQYF. The CDR3 DNA sequence: TGTGCCAGCAGCCAAGAGGTGGGGACGGACTTTGAGGCCGAGCAGTACTTC.